Below are 21 T cell receptor beta chains sequenced from a single sample in a study of T cells in localized non-small cell lung cancer (dated by TCRdb to about 2020). The method was the immunoSEQ multiplex PCR assay. In TCRdb, the immuneACCESS table is reduced to in-frame sequences with V and J assigned. These tables do not hold every clone; where another copy was compared, an unresolved V gene accounts for under half, and the others remain unexplained. The sample records around 53,000 clones, about three quarters of which are singletons. Roughly 4.9% of the sample comes from the top ten. The sequencing used PBMCs, collected before any cancer treatment. The receptors were sampled from a woman aged 35 to 75 with stage II lung adenocarcinoma.

The V and J genes are TRBV7-3 and TRBJ1-2; the D gene is possibly TRBD1 (6 bases). Germline values: CDR1 SGHTA, CDR2 FQGTGA. V was shortened by 4 bases and J by 7 bases, with 16 bases between the two germline ends. The CDR3 spans 14 residues. CDR3 in amino acids: CASSSLGGFSGYTF. CDR3 DNA sequence: TGTGCCAGCAGCTCGCTGGGGGGCTTTAGTGGCTACACCTTC.

The V call is TRBV7-3, the J call TRBJ2-5, with D hard to call. Germline-derived CDR1 and CDR2 are SGHTA and FQGTGA. V lost 4 bases and J lost 5, with 11 bases in between. The CDR3 consists of 13 residues. CDR3 in amino acids: CASSSDLEETQYF. The DNA of the CDR3 is TGTGCCAGCAGCTCCGACTTAGAGGAGACCCAGTACTTC.

This chain links TRBV7-9 with TRBJ1-6, with 7 bases aligning to TRBD1. CDR1 and CDR2 (germline): SEHNR, FQNEAQ (reference sequence). The CDR3 is 17 amino acids. Trimming took 5 bases from V and 5 from J; bases not matched to a gene: 12. CDR3: CASSTRPGTEHNSPLHF. As DNA, the CDR3 is TGTGCCAGCAGCACTAGGCCCGGGACAGAGCATAATTCACCCCTCCACTTT.

The chain recombines TRBV5-1 with TRBJ2-5; TRBD2 agrees at 9 bases. The CDR3 has 15 residues. The ends lost 8 bases at V and 1 base at J; junction bases unmatched: 9. CDR1 and CDR2 from the germline V gene are SGHRS and YFSETQ. The CDR3 spells CASYGGGGVQETQYF. The CDR3, as DNA: TGCGCCAGTTATGGCGGCGGGGGGGTCCAAGAGACCCAGTACTTC.

The CDR3 reads CASSDDTDLRRTNEQFF. DNA of the CDR3: TGTGCCAGCAGCGACGATACGGATCTAAGGAGAACGAATGAGCAGTTCTTC. This chain connects TRBV9 to TRBJ2-1; no reliable D call. V shed 3 bases and J shed 7 bases, with 23 bases lying between them. Per germline, CDR1 SGDLS and CDR2 YYNGEE. The CDR3 runs to 17 residues. Full variable domain (outside the CDR3, taken from reference TRBV9 and TRBJ2-1): DSGVTQTPKHLITATGQRVTLRCSPRSGDLSVYWYQQSLDQGLQFLIQYYNGEERAKGNILERFSAQQFPDLHSELNLSSLELGDSALYFCASSDDTDLRRTNEQFFGPGTRLTVL.

The chain has TRBV9 and TRBJ2-1; D call uncertain. The CDR3 has 15 amino acids. The V and J ends lost 0 bases and 4 bases respectively, with 11 bases between them. The V gene's germline CDR1 is SGDLS and CDR2 YYNGEE. The chain's CDR3 is CASSVGPTRYNEQFF. The CDR3 nucleotides are TGTGCCAGCAGCGTAGGGCCTACCAGGTACAATGAGCAGTTCTTC.

The rearrangement uses TRBV15 and TRBJ1-4, with D unresolved. Trimming took 3 bases from V and 7 from J, leaving 15 bases between them. CDR1 is LNHNV and CDR2 is YYDKDF in the germline V gene (reference sequence). CDR3 length equals 15 residues. The CDR3 DNA is TGTGCCACCAGCAGCAACATGTGGGGTAGTGAAAAACTGTTTTTT. This gives the protein CATSSNMWGSEKLFF.

The gene calls are TRBV11-2 and TRBJ2-7, with D tentatively TRBD1 (5 bases). Trimming removed 2 bases at V and 6 bases at J, with 23 bases between. Per the germline V gene, CDR1 is SGHAT and CDR2 is FQNNGV. This CDR3 comprises 17 residues. CDR3: CASSLRASREGVGEQYF. CDR3 DNA sequence: TGTGCCAGCAGCTTAAGGGCGAGTCGCGAAGGGGTGGGCGAGCAGTACTTC.

This chain links TRBV29-1 with TRBJ2-1; 11 bases agree with TRBD2. After removal of 6 bases from V and 2 bases from J, the junction contained 6 bases not matched to a gene. The CDR3 runs to 15 residues. From germline, CDR1 is SQVTM and CDR2 ANQGSEA. CDR3 bases: TGCAGCGTCTCGGGACTAGCGGCAACCTACAATGAGCAGTTCTTC. This gives the protein CSVSGLAATYNEQFF.

This clone was recorded only once. Here the CDR3 reads CASRLGLAAYEQYF. CDR3 DNA: TGTGCCAGCAGACTCGGACTAGCGGCCTACGAGCAGTACTTC. The J gene is TRBJ2-7, the V gene TRBV27, with TRBD2 matching 10 bases. CDR3 size: 14 residues. The V segment lost 6 bases and the J segment 2 bases; nucleotides outside the gene matches: 4. Germline assignment: CDR1 MNHEY and CDR2 SMNVEV (reference sequence).

V gene TRBV28 combines with J gene TRBJ1-2; possibly TRBD1 for D (6 bases). CDR3 length: 13 amino acids. Trimming left V 6 bases short and J 7 bases short, with 15 bases between. Looked up from germline, CDR1 is MDHEN and CDR2 is SYDVKM. CDR3 DNA: TGTGCCAGCAGCCCGCCGCTAGGGGGTGGCTACACCTTC. This codes for CASSPPLGGGYTF.

V gene TRBV11-2 combines with J gene TRBJ1-1; the D is unclear. The V end lost 0 bases, the J end lost 1 base, and 9 bases lay between the germline ends. The CDR3 has 15 amino acids. CDR1 is SGHAT and CDR2 is FQNNGV in the germline V gene. CDR3 sequence: CASSLDTYPNTEAFF. CDR3 bases: TGTGCCAGCAGCTTAGATACTTACCCGAACACTGAAGCTTTCTTT.

This clone was observed once. The chain recombines TRBV7-2 with TRBJ1-2; possible D gene TRBD1, 5 bases. The V gene lost 5 bases and the J gene lost 5 bases, with 15 bases spanning the gap. Per the germline V gene, CDR1 is SGHTA and CDR2 is FQGNSA. The CDR3 has 14 amino acids. The CDR3 DNA reads as TGTGCCAGCAGCCTACCCGGGGGTGGATATGGCTACACCTTC. Translation: CASSLPGGGYGYTF.

Details on this clone: This same CDR3 is encoded by further DNA sequences in the sample. J is TRBJ2-5 and V is TRBV7-8, with 7 bases lining up with TRBD1. Germline V gene data show CDR1 as SGHVS and CDR2 as FQNEAQ. CDR3 size: 14 residues. The V segment lost 1 base and the J segment 5 bases; nucleotides outside the gene matches: 4. The DNA for the CDR3 is TGTGCCAGCAGCTTAGGACAGGGATTGGAGACCCAGTACTTC. The encoded protein is CASSLGQGLETQYF.

The DNA of the CDR3 is TGTGCCAGCAGTCCGATGACAGGGTACGGCGGGGAGCTGTTTTTT. It is translated as CASSPMTGYGGELFF. The V and J genes are TRBV6-6 and TRBJ2-2, with TRBD1 matching 7 bases. The CDR3 sequence is 15 residues long. CDR1 and CDR2 (germline): MNHNY, SVGAGI (reference sequence). V shed 5 bases and J 7 bases; nucleotides not matched to a gene: 10.

The V call is TRBV27, the J call TRBJ2-7; TRBD1 might be the D (6 bases). CDR1 is MNHEY and CDR2 is SMNVEV in the germline V gene (reference sequence). Deletions cut 6 bases from V and 0 bases from J, with 9 bases between. The length of the CDR3 is 13 residues. CDR3: CASRGAGSYEQYF. CDR3 sequence (DNA): TGTGCCAGCAGGGGGGCCGGCTCCTACGAGCAGTACTTC.

There are a few counts of this clone. The chain employs TRBV7-8 and TRBJ1-1; D is ambiguous. This CDR3 comprises 13 residues. V was trimmed by 7 bases and J by 6 bases, leaving 15 bases between them. Germline CDR1 reads SGHVS; CDR2 reads FQNEAQ. As DNA, the CDR3 is TGTGCCAGCAACCTTATTCAAGGCTCTGAAGCTTTCTTT. This translates into CASNLIQGSEAFF.

V gene TRBV5-1 combines with J gene TRBJ1-1; D is undetermined. Trimming took off 4 bases at V and 1 base at J, with 8 bases between the two ends. Germline V lookup: CDR1 SGHRS, CDR2 YFSETQ. CDR3 length: 13 amino acids. The DNA for the CDR3 is TGCGCCAGCAGCCTGGACGAGAACACTGAAGCTTTCTTT. This translates into CASSLDENTEAFF.

This sequence joins TRBV5-1 and TRBJ1-2; D call uncertain. The CDR3 is made up of 16 amino acids. Germline lookup yields CDR1 SGHRS and CDR2 YFSETQ. The germline V and J ends were trimmed by 4 bases and 0 bases, with 16 bases remaining between them. DNA of the CDR3: TGCGCCAGCAGCCCGAGTGGGATGCCCACTAACTATGGCTACACCTTC. Its protein is CASSPSGMPTNYGYTF.

This clone was counted a single time. V and J are TRBV14 and TRBJ2-7; a possible D gene is TRBD1 (6 bases). The CDR3 loop spans 15 amino acids. The germline gives CDR1 SGHDN, CDR2 FVKESK. Trimming shortened V by 4 bases and J by 3 bases, and 16 bases separated the two germline ends. The CDR3 here is CASSPTQQGFYEQYF. CDR3 nucleotides: TGTGCCAGCAGCCCGACTCAACAGGGTTTCTACGAGCAGTACTTC. The full variable domain, in which reference TRBV14 and TRBJ2-7 provide the parts outside the CDR3, is EAGVTQFPSHSVIEKGQTVTLRCDPISGHDNLYWYRRVMGKEIKFLLHFVKESKQDESGMPNNRFLAERTGGTYSTLKVQPAELEDSGVYFCASSPTQQGFYEQYFGPGTRLTVT.

The V call is TRBV6-5, the J call TRBJ1-2, with D possibly matching TRBD1 (5 bases). This CDR3 contains 14 residues. Deletions cut 6 bases from V and 8 bases from J, with 19 bases between. CDR1 and CDR2 from the germline V gene are MNHEY and SVGAGI. Here the CDR3 reads CASSRGGTLPGYTF. The CDR3 DNA reads TGTGCCAGCAGCCGCGGGGGGACCCTACCGGGCTACACCTTC.